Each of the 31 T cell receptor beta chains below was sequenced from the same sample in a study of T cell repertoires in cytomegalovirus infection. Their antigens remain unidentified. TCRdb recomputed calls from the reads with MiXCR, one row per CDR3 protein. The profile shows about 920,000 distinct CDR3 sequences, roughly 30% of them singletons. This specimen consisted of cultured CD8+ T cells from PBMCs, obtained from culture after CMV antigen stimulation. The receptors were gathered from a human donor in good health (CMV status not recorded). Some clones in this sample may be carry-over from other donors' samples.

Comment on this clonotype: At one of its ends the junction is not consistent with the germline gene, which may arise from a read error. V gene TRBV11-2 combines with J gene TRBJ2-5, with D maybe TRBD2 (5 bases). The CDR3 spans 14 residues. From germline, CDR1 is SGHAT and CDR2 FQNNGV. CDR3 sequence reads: CASSLVGDTSRTNF. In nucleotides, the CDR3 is TGTGCCAGCAGCTTAGTGGGAGACACATCCCGGACCAACTTC.

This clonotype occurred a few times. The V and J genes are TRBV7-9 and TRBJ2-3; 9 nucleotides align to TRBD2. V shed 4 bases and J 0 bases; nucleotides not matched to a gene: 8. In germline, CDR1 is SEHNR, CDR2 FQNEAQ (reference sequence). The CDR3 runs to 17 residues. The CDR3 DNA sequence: TGTGCCAGCAGCTACCAGCGGGGGGCTTACAGCACAGATACGCAGTATTTT. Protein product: CASSYQRGAYSTDTQYF.

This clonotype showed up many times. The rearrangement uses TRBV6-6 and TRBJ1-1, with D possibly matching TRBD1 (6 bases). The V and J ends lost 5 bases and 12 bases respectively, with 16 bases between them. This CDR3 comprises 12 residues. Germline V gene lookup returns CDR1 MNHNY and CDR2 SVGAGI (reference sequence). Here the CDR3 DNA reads TGTGCCAGCAGTAACCGCGGGGGCCAATCTTTCTTT. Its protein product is CASSNRGGQSFF.

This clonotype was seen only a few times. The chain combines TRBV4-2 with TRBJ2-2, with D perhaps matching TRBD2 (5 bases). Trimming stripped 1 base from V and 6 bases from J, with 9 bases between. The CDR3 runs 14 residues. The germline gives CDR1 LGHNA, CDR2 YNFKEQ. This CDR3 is CASSQVGESGELFF. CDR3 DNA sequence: TGTGCCAGCAGCCAAGTTGGGGAGTCCGGGGAGCTGTTTTTT.

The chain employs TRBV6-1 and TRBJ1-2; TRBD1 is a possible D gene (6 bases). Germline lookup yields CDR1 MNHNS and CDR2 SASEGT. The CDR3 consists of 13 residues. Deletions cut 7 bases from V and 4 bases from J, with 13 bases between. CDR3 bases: TGTGCCAGCACCATGGGGGCTCGCTATGGCTACACCTTC. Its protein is CASTMGARYGYTF.

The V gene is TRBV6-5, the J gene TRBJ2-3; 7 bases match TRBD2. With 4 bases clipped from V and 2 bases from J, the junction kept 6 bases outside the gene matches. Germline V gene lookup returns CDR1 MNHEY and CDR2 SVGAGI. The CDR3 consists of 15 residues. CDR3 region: CASSSSGTITDTQYF. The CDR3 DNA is TGTGCCAGCAGTTCCTCAGGGACTATCACAGATACGCAGTATTTT.

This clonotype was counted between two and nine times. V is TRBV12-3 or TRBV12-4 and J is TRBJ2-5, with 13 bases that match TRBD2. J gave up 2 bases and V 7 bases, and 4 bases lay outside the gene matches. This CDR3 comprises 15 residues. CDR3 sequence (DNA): TGTGCCAGCACCCCGACTAGCGGGGGGCAAGAGACCCAGTACTTC. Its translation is CASTPTSGGQETQYF.

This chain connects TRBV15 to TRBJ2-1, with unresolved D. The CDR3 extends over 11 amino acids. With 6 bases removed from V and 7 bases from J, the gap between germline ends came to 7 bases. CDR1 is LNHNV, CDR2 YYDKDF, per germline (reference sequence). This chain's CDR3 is CATRVRNEQFF. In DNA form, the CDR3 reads TGTGCCACCAGAGTTCGGAATGAGCAGTTCTTC.

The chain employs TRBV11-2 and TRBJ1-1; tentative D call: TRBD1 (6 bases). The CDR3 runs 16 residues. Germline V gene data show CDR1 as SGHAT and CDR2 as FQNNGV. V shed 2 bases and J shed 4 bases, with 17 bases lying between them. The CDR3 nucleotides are TGTGCCAGCAGCTTAAGTCCAGATACCAGGGGCACTGAAGCTTTCTTT. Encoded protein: CASSLSPDTRGTEAFF.

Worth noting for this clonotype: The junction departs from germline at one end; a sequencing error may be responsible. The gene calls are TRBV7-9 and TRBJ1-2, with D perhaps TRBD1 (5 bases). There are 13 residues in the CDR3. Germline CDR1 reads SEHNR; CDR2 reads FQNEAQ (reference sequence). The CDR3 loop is CASSTRDGSYAAF. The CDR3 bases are TGTGCCAGCAGCACCCGGGACGGCTCCTATGCTGCCTTC.

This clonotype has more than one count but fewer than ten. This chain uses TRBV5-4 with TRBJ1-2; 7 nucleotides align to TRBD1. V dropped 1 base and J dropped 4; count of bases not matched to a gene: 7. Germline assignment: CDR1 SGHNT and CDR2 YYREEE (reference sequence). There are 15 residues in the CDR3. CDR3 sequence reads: CASSLRDSLPYGYTF. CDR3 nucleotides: TGTGCCAGCAGCTTGCGGGACAGCTTACCCTATGGCTACACCTTC.

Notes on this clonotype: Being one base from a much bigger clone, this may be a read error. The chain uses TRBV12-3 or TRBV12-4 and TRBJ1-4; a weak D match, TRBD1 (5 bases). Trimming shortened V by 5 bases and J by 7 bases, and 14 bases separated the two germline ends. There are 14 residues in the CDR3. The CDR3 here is CASSPWGYSEKLFF. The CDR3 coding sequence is TGTGCCAGCAGTCCTTGGGGGTATAGTGAAAAACTGTTTTTT.

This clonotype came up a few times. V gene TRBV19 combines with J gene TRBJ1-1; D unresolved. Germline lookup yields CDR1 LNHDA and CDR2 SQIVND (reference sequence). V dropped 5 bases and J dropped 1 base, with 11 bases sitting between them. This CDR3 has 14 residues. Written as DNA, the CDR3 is TGTGCCAGTAGTTCCCCCCCAGAGAACACTGAAGCTTTCTTT. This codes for CASSSPPENTEAFF.

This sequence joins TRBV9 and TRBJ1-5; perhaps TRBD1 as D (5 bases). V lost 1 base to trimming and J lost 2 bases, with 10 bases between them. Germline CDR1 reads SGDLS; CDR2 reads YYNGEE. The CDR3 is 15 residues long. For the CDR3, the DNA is TGTGCCAGCAGCGTATCAGGGAAGGGCAATCAGCCCCAGCATTTT. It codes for CASSVSGKGNQPQHF.

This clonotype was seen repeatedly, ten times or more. CDR3 in amino acids: CASSARGNEQYV. CDR3 in DNA: TGTGCCAGCAGCGCGAGGGGGAACGAGCAGTACGTC. V gene TRBV7-9 combines with J gene TRBJ2-7, with a weak D call TRBD1 (6 bases). The CDR3 is 12 amino acids. The germline V gene has CDR1 SEHNR and CDR2 FQNEAQ (reference sequence). With 5 bases removed from V and 5 bases from J, the gap between germline ends came to 10 bases.

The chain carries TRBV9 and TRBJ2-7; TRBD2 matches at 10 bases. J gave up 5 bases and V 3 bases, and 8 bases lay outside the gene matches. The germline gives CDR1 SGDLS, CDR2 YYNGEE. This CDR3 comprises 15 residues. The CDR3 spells CASSAGLATVDEQYF. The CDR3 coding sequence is TGTGCCAGCAGCGCGGGACTAGCGACGGTCGACGAGCAGTACTTC.

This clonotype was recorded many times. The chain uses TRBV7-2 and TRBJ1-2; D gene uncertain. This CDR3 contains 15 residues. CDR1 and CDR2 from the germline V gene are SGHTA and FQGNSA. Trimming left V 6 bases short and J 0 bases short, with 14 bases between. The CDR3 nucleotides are TGTGCCAGCAGACCGTACGAGCCTTCTAACTATGGCTACACCTTC. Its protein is CASRPYEPSNYGYTF.

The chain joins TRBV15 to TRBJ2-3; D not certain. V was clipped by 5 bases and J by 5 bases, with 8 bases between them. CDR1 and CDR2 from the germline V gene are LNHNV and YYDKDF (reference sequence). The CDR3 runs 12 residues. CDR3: CATSGMIDTQYF. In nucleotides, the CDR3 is TGTGCCACCAGCGGAATGATAGATACGCAGTATTTT.

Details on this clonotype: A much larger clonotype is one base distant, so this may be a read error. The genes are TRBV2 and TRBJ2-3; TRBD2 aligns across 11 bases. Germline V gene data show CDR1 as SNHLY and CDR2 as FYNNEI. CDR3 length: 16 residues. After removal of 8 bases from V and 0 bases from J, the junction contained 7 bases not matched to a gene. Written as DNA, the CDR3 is TGTGCCAGCTGTCCCCCTAGCGGGGGGAGCACAGATACGCAGTATTTT. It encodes CASCPPSGGSTDTQYF. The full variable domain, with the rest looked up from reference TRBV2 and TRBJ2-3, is EPEVTQTPSHQVTQMGQEVILRCVPISNHLYFYWYRQILGQKVEFLVSFYNNEISEKSEIFDDQFSVERPDGSNFTLKIRSTKLEDSAMYFCASCPPSGGSTDTQYFGPGTRLTVL.

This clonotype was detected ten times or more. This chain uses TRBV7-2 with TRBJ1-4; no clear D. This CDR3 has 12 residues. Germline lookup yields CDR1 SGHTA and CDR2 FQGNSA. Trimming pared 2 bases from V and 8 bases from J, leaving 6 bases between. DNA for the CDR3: TGTGCCAGCAGCTTATATGGAGAAAAACTGTTTTTT. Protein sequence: CASSLYGEKLFF.

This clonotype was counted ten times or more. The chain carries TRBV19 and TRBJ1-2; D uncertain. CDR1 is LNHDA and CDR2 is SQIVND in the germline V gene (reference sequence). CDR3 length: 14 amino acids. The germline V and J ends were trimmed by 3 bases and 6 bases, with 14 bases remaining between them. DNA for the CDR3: TGTGCCAGTAGTATGGCCCAAGGATGGGATGGCTACACCTTC. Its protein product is CASSMAQGWDGYTF. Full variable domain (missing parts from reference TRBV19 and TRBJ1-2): DGGITQSPKYLFRKEGQNVTLSCEQNLNHDAMYWYRQDPGQGLRLIYYSQIVNDFQKGDIAEGYSVSREKKESFPLTVTSAQKNPTAFYLCASSMAQGWDGYTFGSGTRLTVV.

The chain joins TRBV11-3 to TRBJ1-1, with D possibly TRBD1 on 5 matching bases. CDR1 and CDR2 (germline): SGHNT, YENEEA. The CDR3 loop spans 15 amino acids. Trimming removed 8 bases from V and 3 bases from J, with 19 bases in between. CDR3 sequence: CASPTDGPRDTEAFF. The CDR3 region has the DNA TGTGCCAGCCCTACCGACGGCCCCAGGGACACTGAAGCTTTCTTT.

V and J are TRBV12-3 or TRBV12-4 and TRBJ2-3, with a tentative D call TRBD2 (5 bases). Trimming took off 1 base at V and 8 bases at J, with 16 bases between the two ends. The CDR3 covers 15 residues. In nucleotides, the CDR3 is TGTGCCAGCAGTTTAGGGCAGCCCTACGAGGGTACGCAGTATTTT. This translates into CASSLGQPYEGTQYF.

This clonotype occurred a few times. CDR3 sequence (DNA): TGTGCCAGCAGTCAGGACTATAAAGCTTTCTTT. This codes for CASSQDYKAFF. This chain connects TRBV27 to TRBJ1-1, with no clear D. V was pared by 5 bases and J by 9 bases, with 10 bases between. CDR3 length equals 11 residues. Germline-derived CDR1 and CDR2 are MNHEY and SMNVEV (reference sequence).

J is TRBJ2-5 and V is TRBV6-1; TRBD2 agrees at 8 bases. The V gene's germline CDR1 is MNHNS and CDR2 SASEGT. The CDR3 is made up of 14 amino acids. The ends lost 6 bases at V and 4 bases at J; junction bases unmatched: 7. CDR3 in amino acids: CASSLGLEGETQYF. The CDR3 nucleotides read TGTGCCAGCAGCTTGGGACTAGAGGGAGAGACCCAGTACTTC.

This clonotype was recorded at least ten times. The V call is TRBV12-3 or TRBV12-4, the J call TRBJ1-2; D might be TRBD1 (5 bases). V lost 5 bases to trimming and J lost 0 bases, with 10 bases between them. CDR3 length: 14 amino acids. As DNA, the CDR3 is TGTGCCAGCAGTCCTGGACAAGCTAACTATGGCTACACCTTC. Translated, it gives CASSPGQANYGYTF.

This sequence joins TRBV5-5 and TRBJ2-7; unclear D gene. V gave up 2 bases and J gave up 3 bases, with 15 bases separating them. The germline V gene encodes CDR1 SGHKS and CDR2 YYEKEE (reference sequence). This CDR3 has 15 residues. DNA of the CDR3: TGTGCCAGCAGCTTCGGACCACTCGGAGACTACGAGCAGTACGTC. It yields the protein CASSFGPLGDYEQYV.

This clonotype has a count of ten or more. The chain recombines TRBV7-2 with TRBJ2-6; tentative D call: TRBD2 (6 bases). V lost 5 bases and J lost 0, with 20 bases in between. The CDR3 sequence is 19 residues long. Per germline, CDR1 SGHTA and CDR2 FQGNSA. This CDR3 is CASSVPWEVTNSGANVLTF. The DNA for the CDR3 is TGTGCCAGCAGCGTCCCGTGGGAGGTTACTAACTCTGGGGCCAACGTCCTGACTTTC. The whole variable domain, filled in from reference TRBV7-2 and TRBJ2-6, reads GAGVSQSPSNKVTEKGKDVELRCDPISGHTALYWYRQSLGQGLEFLIYFQGNSAPDKSGLPSDRFSAERTGGSVSTLTIQRTQQEDSAVYLCASSVPWEVTNSGANVLTFGAGSRLTVL.

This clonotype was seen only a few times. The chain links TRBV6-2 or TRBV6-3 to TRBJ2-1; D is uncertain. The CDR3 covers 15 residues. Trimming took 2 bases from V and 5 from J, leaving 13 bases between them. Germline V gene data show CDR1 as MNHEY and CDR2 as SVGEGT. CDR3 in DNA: TGTGCCAGCAGTTACGGGCACAACCTAAACAATGAGCAGTTCTTC. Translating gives CASSYGHNLNNEQFF.

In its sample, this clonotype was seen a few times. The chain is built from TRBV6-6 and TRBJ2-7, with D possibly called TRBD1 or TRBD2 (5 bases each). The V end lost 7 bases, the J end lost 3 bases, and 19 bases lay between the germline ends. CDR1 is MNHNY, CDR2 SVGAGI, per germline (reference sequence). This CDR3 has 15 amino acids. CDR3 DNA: TGTGCCAGCAACCCAAACGTCGGGACGATCTACGAGCAGTACTTC. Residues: CASNPNVGTIYEQYF.

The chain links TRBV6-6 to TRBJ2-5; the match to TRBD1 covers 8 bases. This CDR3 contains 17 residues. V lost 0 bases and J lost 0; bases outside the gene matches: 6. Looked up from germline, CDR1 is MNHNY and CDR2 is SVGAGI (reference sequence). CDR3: CASSYSIRDRNQETQYF. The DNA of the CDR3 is TGTGCCAGCAGTTACTCGATCCGGGACAGGAACCAAGAGACCCAGTACTTC.